The rows below give T cell receptor beta chains drawn from one sample of a study of T cells in narcolepsy. The repertoire was sequenced with immunoSEQ multiplex PCR; TCRdb's copy has only in-frame clones and lacks some. The data show over 25,000 clones, about 80% seen once. Sequencing was carried out using memory (CD45RA-) CD4+ T cells from blood. All receptors come from a human donor in good health. The CDR3 runs from the conserved cysteine through the conserved F or W. A D gene is named only where the DNA matches it firmly. Clone size is stated in some rows and not others, as once, few, many or a class when expanded.

TRBJ2-5,NA,NA,TRBV7-9,TGTGCCAGCAGCTTAGGGGGGACTGGACGGGAGACCCAGTACTTC,CASSLGGTGRETQYF
TRBJ1-5,NA,TRBD1,TRBV19,TGTGCCAGTAGTAGCGGACAGGGGTATCAGCCCCAGCATTTT,CASSSGQGYQPQHF
TRBJ1-3,NA,NA,TRBV9,TGTGCCAGCAGCGCCCTCTCTGGAAACACCATATATTTT,CASSALSGNTIYF
TRBJ2-1,NA,NA,TRBV6-6,TGTGCCAGCAGTTACTCGATTGGAGACGGTGTGGAGCAGTTCTTC,CASSYSIGDGVEQFF
TRBJ1-1,NA,NA,TRBV7-3,TGTGCCAGCAGCCTCCAGGGGCGAGAGACTGAAGCTTTCTTT,CASSLQGRETEAFF
TRBJ2-7,NA,TRBD2,TRBV6-7,TGTGCCAGCAGTCAACCCGGGACTAGCGGGCCCGTTCGCTACGAGCAGTACTTC,CASSQPGTSGPVRYEQYF
TRBJ2-1,NA,TRBD2,TRBV28,TGTGCCAGCTTTAGCGGGAGGCAGTTCTTC,CASFSGRQFF
TRBJ2-1,NA,NA,TRBV7-2,TGTGCCAGCAGCTTAGCCCTTTACAATGAGCAGTTCTTC,CASSLALYNEQFF
TRBJ2-3,NA,NA,TRBV27,TGTGCCAGCGGACGAGGGGACAAAACAGATACGCAGTATTTT,CASGRGDKTDTQYF
TRBJ1-6,NA,NA,TRBV6-1,TGTGCCAGCAGCAGGGACAATTCACCCCTCCACTTT,CASSRDNSPLHF
TRBJ1-6,NA,NA,TRBV25-1,TGTGCCAGCAGTGACAGGGCAAAGAATTCACCCCTCCACTTT,CASSDRAKNSPLHF
TRBJ1-5,NA,TRBD1,TRBV19,TGTGCCAGTAGTATTACGGGACAGGGGAATCAGCCCCAGCATTTT,CASSITGQGNQPQHF
TRBJ1-2,NA,NA,TRBV27,TGTGCCACCGCGACCCCAGGAGGGGCTAACTATGGCTACACCTTC,CATATPGGANYGYTF
TRBJ2-7,NA,NA,TRBV28,TGTGCCAGCAGTCCGACAAGGGAGCAGTACTTC,CASSPTREQYF
TRBJ1-1,few,TRBD1,TRBV19,TGTGCCAGTAGTTTAACAGGGGGGTTGGACACTGAAGCTTCCTTT,CASSLTGGLDTEASF
TRBJ1-5,NA,TRBD1,TRBV7-9,TGTGCCAGCAGCCCCACCGACAGGGGGCCGGGTCAGCCCCAGCATTTT,CASSPTDRGPGQPQHF
TRBJ2-3,NA,TRBD2,TRBV28,TGTGCCAGCAGTTTCCCGGGACTAGCGGGACAGACGCAGTATTTT,CASSFPGLAGQTQYF
TRBJ1-6,NA,NA,TRBV27,TGTGCCAGCAGTTCAAGTGTGGGGAAAAGGGTCCTCCACTTT,CASSSSVGKRVLHF
TRBJ2-4,NA,NA,TRBV19,TGTGCCAGTAGTATCCCCAGGGCCAAAAACATTCAGTACTTC,CASSIPRAKNIQYF
TRBJ1-5,once,NA,TRBV5-1,TGCGCCAGCAGCTTGGTTGGGGGCTATCAGCCCCAGCATTTT,CASSLVGGYQPQHF
TRBJ1-1,few,TRBD1,TRBV6-5,TGTGCCAGCAGTTACAGACAGGGGGGTGAAGCTTTCTTT,CASSYRQGGEAFF
TRBJ1-2,NA,TRBD1,TRBV9,TGTGCCAGCAGCGTAGAGACAGGGGACTATGGCTACACCTTC,CASSVETGDYGYTF
TRBJ1-5,NA,TRBD1,TRBV7-8,TGTGCCAGCAGCTTAGGGGACAGGGGAGGCAATCAGCCCCAGCATTTT,CASSLGDRGGNQPQHF
TRBJ1-1,few,TRBD1,TRBV5-1,TGCGCCAGCAGCTTGGGGACAGGGGTTGGCACTGAAGCTTTCTTT,CASSLGTGVGTEAFF
TRBJ1-3,NA,NA,TRBV4-1,TGCGCCAGCAGCCATCCAGCGGCCTCTGGAAACACCATATATTTT,CASSHPAASGNTIYF
TRBJ1-3,NA,NA,TRBV29-1,TGCAGCGTGCACTCTGGAAACACCATATATTTT,CSVHSGNTIYF
TRBJ2-5,NA,TRBD1,TRBV12-5,TGTGCTAGTGGTTTGGGGACAGGGGGCATTGAGACCCAGTACTTC,CASGLGTGGIETQYF
TRBJ2-3,NA,TRBD2,TRBV5-1,TGCGCCAGCAGCTTGAGACTAGCGGGAGGGCCCACAGATACGCAGTATTTT,CASSLRLAGGPTDTQYF
TRBJ2-5,NA,NA,TRBV7-9,TGTGCCAGCAGCTTAGTTCCAGGGCTGGAGACCCAGTACTTC,CASSLVPGLETQYF
TRBJ2-1,NA,NA,TRBV2,TGTGCCAGCAGTGAAGCTACACCCGGGGGGCGCGATGAGCAGTTCTTC,CASSEATPGGRDEQFF
TRBJ1-1,NA,TRBD1,TRBV29-1,TGCAGCGTTGCCGAGACAGGGACCACTGAAGCTTTCTTT,CSVAETGTTEAFF
TRBJ2-1,NA,TRBD1,TRBV5-1,TGCGCCAGCAGCTCCTTACAGGGGGCCTACAATGAGCAGTTCTTC,CASSSLQGAYNEQFF
TRBJ2-5,NA,NA,TRBV7-9,TGTGCCAGCAGCTTAGCCGAGGCGGTGGAGACCCAGTACTTC,CASSLAEAVETQYF
TRBJ2-1,NA,NA,TRBV7-9,TGTGCCAGCAGCGAGGGGGTGTCGGGGAGCTCCTACAATGAGCAGTTCTTC,CASSEGVSGSSYNEQFF
TRBJ2-4,few,NA,TRBV6-1,TGTGCCAGCGTAGCGAGAGCCAAAAACATTCAGTACTTC,CASVARAKNIQYF
TRBJ2-2,NA,NA,TRBV5-6,TGTGCCAGCAGCTTAAGGGGGACGAACACCGGGGAGCTGTTTTTT,CASSLRGTNTGELFF
TRBJ1-1,few,NA,TRBV28,TGTGCCACCTCGGGCAGTAACAGGCCAGCTTTCTTT,CATSGSNRPAFF
TRBJ1-4,NA,NA,TRBV27,TGTGCCAGCAGTGGACAGTTTAATGAAAAACTGTTTTTT,CASSGQFNEKLFF
TRBJ1-1,NA,NA,TRBV7-2,TGTGCCAGCAGCTTATACATCACCCCGCGCACTGAAGCTTTCTTT,CASSLYITPRTEAFF
TRBJ1-5,once,NA,TRBV7-2,TGTGCCAGCAGCTTAGGAGGGGGTAGCAATCAGCCCCAGCATTTT,CASSLGGGSNQPQHF
TRBJ1-2,NA,NA,TRBV9,TGTGCCAGCAGCGCAACTGGGCCGGGCTATGGCTACACCTTC,CASSATGPGYGYTF
TRBJ2-5,NA,NA,TRBV6-1,TGTGCCAGCAGTGAAGCATCCGGGGGATATGAGACCCAGTACTTC,CASSEASGGYETQYF
TRBJ2-5,NA,TRBD2,TRBV7-2,TGTGCCAGCAGCTTAGGACTAGCGGAGATCCAAGAGACCCAGTACTTC,CASSLGLAEIQETQYF
TRBJ1-6,NA,TRBD1,TRBV5-1,TGCGCCAGCAGCTTCGGGACAGGGAGTTATAATTCACCCCTCCACTTT,CASSFGTGSYNSPLHF
TRBJ2-5,NA,TRBD2,TRBV10-3,TGTGCCATCAGTGATTTCCGACTAGCGGGCAGGCGCCAAGAGACCCAGTACTTC,CAISDFRLAGRRQETQYF
TRBJ1-1,NA,TRBD1,TRBV5-1,TGCGCCAGCAGCGTGACAGGGTACCACGAAGCTTTCTTT,CASSVTGYHEAFF
TRBJ1-5,NA,NA,TRBV7-6,TGTGCCAGCAGCTTAGCGCGGGCTGGGGGCAATCAGCCCCAGCATTTT,CASSLARAGGNQPQHF
TRBJ1-3,once,NA,TRBV28,TGTGCCAGCGCTACAGGGACTACTGGAAACACCATATATTTT,CASATGTTGNTIYF
TRBJ2-7,once,NA,TRBV7-8,TGTGCCAGCAGCTTCCGACGGAGCTCCTACGAGCAGTACTTC,CASSFRRSSYEQYF
TRBJ1-1,once,NA,TRBV5-1,TGCGCCAGCAGCAACGGACAGTTTGGCACTGAAGCTTTCTTT,CASSNGQFGTEAFF
TRBJ2-1,NA,NA,TRBV5-1,TGCGCCAGCAGCCCATACCCGGATGATACTGAGCAGTTCTTC,CASSPYPDDTEQFF
TRBJ2-4,NA,NA,TRBV11-2,TGTGCCAGCAGCTCGGATTCAGCCAAAAACATTCAGTACTTC,CASSSDSAKNIQYF
TRBJ2-4,once,NA,TRBV19,TGTGCCAGTAGTATACCCCTGGGTAGGGGAAGGGACATTCAGTACTTC,CASSIPLGRGRDIQYF
TRBJ2-2,NA,NA,TRBV7-3,TGTGCCAGCAGCTTGGCGGCAAACACCGGGGAGCTGTTTTTT,CASSLAANTGELFF
TRBJ1-1,few,NA,TRBV6-9,TGTGCCAGCAGTTATTTCGGAAGCCACACTGAAGCTTTCTTT,CASSYFGSHTEAFF
TRBJ2-7,NA,NA,TRBV7-2,TGTGCCAGCCATGGTTCAGTCTACGAGCAGTACTTC,CASHGSVYEQYF
TRBJ2-7,few,NA,TRBV30,TGTGCCTGGAGTCCTCGTCCTCTAGAGCAGTACTTC,CAWSPRPLEQYF
TRBJ2-7,NA,TRBD1,TRBV5-4,TGTGCCAGCAGCGGAGCGGGACAGGGGGTCTACGAGCAGTACTTC,CASSGAGQGVYEQYF
TRBJ2-5,NA,TRBD2,TRBV25-1,TGTGCCAGCAGTGTCGGGACTAGCGGGCAAGAGACCCAGTACTTC,CASSVGTSGQETQYF
TRBJ1-1,NA,TRBD1,TRBV14,TGTGCCAGCAGCCACCTGGACAGGGCCCCAATGTGGGCTTTCTTT,CASSHLDRAPMWAFF